This T cell receptor beta chain emerged from a study of cytomegalovirus exposure and HLA in healthy donors. Looking at the study overall: HLA-typed donors were the source of about 85 million unique TCRs held in an early data release.

This clone was observed a handful of times. The antigen remains undetermined. This PCR relied on a set of 60 Vbeta primers and 13 Jbeta primers. Profiled with immunoSEQ multiplex PCR; TCRdb holds only in-frame clones, not every one. The sample records 110,000 or so clones, approximately 72% being singletons. After removal of 3 bases from V and 4 bases from J, the junction contained 9 bases not matched to a gene. The CDR3 is 16 amino acids. Germline V gene data show CDR1 as SNHLY and CDR2 as FYNNEI. Study results and caveats: A later look showed TCR association rates differing by HLA locus, highest for DRB1 and lowest for HLA-C. Overall, approximately 180 TCR beta chains were annotated as cytomegalovirus-associated. Fewer N-insertions (relative to the roughly 700-donor mean) were reportedly seen in an Asian-associated ancestry cluster in a later analysis.

The clonotype originates from a man aged 30 to 45 in good health and CMV-seronegative. V gene TRBV2 combines with J gene TRBJ2-1, with 7 bases fitting TRBD2. The material sequenced was PBMCs. CDR3 loop: CASSESWGLSYNEQFF. The CDR3 bases are TGTGCCAGCAGTGAGAGTTGGGGACTATCTTACAATGAGCAGTTCTTC. Using reference TRBV2 and TRBJ2-1 for the parts outside the CDR3, the full variable domain is EPEVTQTPSHQVTQMGQEVILRCVPISNHLYFYWYRQILGQKVEFLVSFYNNEISEKSEIFDDQFSVERPDGSNFTLKIRSTKLEDSAMYFCASSESWGLSYNEQFFGPGTRLTVL.